The next 29 T cell receptor beta chains were all read from a single sample in a study of control samples from healthy donors and cancer patients. Here immunoSEQ multiplex PCR was the method, and the copy in TCRdb shows in-frame clones only, minus some. Of some 95,000 clones in the sample, roughly 89% were seen once. The specimen sequenced was blood. The receptor set was obtained from a human donor in good health. The donor label of this sample is uncertain.

This chain's CDR3 is CASRSGTSGYNEQFF. The DNA for the CDR3 is TGCGCCAGCAGGTCCGGGACTAGCGGTTACAATGAGCAGTTCTTC. The rearrangement links TRBV10-1 to TRBJ2-1; 11 nucleotides match TRBD2. The V and J ends lost 6 bases and 4 bases, in that order; junction bases with no gene match: 5. CDR1 WNHNN and CDR2 SYGVQD come from the germline V gene (reference sequence). The CDR3 length is 15 residues.

The chain carries TRBV24-1 and TRBJ2-1, with TRBD2 identical over 12 bases. There are 15 residues in the CDR3. V dropped 5 bases and J dropped 9; count of bases not matched to a gene: 7. Germline CDR1 is KGHDR and CDR2 is SFDVKD. CDR3: CATSGRASGGAEQFF. The DNA for the CDR3 is TGTGCCACCAGTGGGAGGGCTAGCGGGGGGGCTGAGCAGTTCTTC.

The chain is built from TRBV7-9 and TRBJ2-4; TRBD1 might be the D (5 bases). The CDR3 runs 11 residues. V was shortened by 5 bases and J by 15 bases, with 14 bases between the two germline ends. The germline gives CDR1 SEHNR, CDR2 FQNEAQ (reference sequence). The CDR3 coding sequence is TGTGCCAGCAGCCCCCAGGGTCCATCGTACTTC. Amino acids: CASSPQGPSYF. The full variable domain, with the rest looked up from reference TRBV7-9 and TRBJ2-4, is DTGVSQNPRHKITKRGQNVTFRCDPISEHNRLYWYRQTLGQGPEFLTYFQNEAQLEKSRLLSDRFSAERPKGSFSTLEIQRTEQGDSAMYLCASSPQGPSYFGAGTRLSVL.

The rearrangement uses TRBV5-1 and TRBJ2-1, with 7 bases lining up with TRBD2. With 0 bases clipped from V and 6 bases from J, the junction kept 6 bases outside the gene matches. This CDR3 has 15 residues. Looked up from germline, CDR1 is SGHRS and CDR2 is YFSETQ. The CDR3 DNA follows: TGCGCCAGCAGCTTGGAACCAGGGAGGGGCAATGAGCAGTTCTTC. It codes for CASSLEPGRGNEQFF.

The chain uses TRBV5-1 and TRBJ1-2, with 7 nucleotides matching TRBD1. CDR1 and CDR2 from the germline V gene are SGHRS and YFSETQ. The CDR3 covers 13 residues. The junction had 3 bases not matched to a gene; V was cut back by 3 bases and J by 4 bases. CDR3 coding DNA: TGCGCCAGCAGCTCCGGACAGGTCTATGGCTACACCTTC. Translating gives CASSSGQVYGYTF.

The chain joins TRBV5-6 to TRBJ2-3; the D is unclear. The CDR3 has 12 residues. Germline V CDR1 and CDR2: SGHDT, YYEEEE. The germline V and J ends were trimmed by 3 bases and 2 bases, with 4 bases remaining between them. CDR3 region: CASSSDTDTQYF. Here the CDR3 DNA reads TGTGCCAGCAGCTCTGACACAGATACGCAGTATTTT.

The V and J genes are TRBV12-3 or TRBV12-4 and TRBJ2-5; D possibly corresponds to TRBD2 (6 bases). V lost 8 bases and J 2 bases, leaving 9 bases between the germline ends. The CDR3 spans 12 residues. The CDR3, as DNA: TGTGCCAGCGGGACTTTTCAAGAGACCCAGTACTTC. Its translation: CASGTFQETQYF.

J is TRBJ1-4 and V is TRBV11-2, with TRBD1 identical over 8 bases. Germline V lookup: CDR1 SGHAT, CDR2 FQNNGV. The CDR3 covers 15 residues. Germline trimming cut 5 bases from V and 2 bases from J; bases unmatched to any gene: 4. The CDR3 coding sequence is TGTGCCAGCAGCGTCAGGGGGCGGACTAATGAAAAACTGTTTTTT. Translated: CASSVRGRTNEKLFF.

The rearrangement uses TRBV4-1 and TRBJ1-4; 8 nucleotides align to TRBD1. The CDR3 length is 19 residues. CDR1 and CDR2 (germline): MGHRA, YSYEKL. V was clipped by 0 bases and J by 0 bases; unmatched bases: 9. CDR3 in amino acids: CASSQDLGRGRATNEKLFF. The CDR3 DNA is TGCGCCAGCAGCCAAGATTTGGGCAGGGGGCGAGCAACTAATGAAAAACTGTTTTTT.

The rearrangement joins TRBV5-1 to TRBJ2-1; D remains ambiguous. CDR1 and CDR2 (germline): SGHRS, YFSETQ. This CDR3 is built from 14 residues. Trimming took off 4 bases at V and 0 bases at J, with 8 bases between the two ends. The CDR3 DNA is TGCGCCAGCAGCGGAAAAGCCTCCTACAATGAGCAGTTCTTC. It is translated as CASSGKASYNEQFF.

The chain uses TRBV3-1 (or the pseudogene TRBV3-2) and TRBJ2-7, with D maybe TRBD1 (5 bases). Trimming took 0 bases from V and 13 from J, leaving 19 bases between them. The germline V gene encodes CDR1 LGHDT and CDR2 YNNKEL (reference sequence). The CDR3 sequence is 14 residues long. The CDR3 region has the DNA TGTGCCAGCAGCCAAGATCATACGGGCAGGGCCCCCTACTTC. Translation gives CASSQDHTGRAPYF.

V is TRBV27 and J is TRBJ2-3; TRBD2 matches at 10 bases. Trimming removed 6 bases from V and 6 bases from J; junction bases left unmatched: 12. The CDR3 covers 16 residues. Germline V gene sequence: CDR1 MNHEY, CDR2 SMNVEV (reference sequence). The CDR3 DNA reads as TGTGCCAGCAGACCACTAGCGGGGAACCTCAGGGATACGCAGTATTTT. This translates into CASRPLAGNLRDTQYF.

The chain couples TRBV29-1 to TRBJ1-1, with 7 bases lining up with TRBD1. Germline trimming cut 6 bases from V and 4 bases from J; bases unmatched to any gene: 5. This CDR3 is built from 12 residues. CDR1 is SQVTM and CDR2 is ANQGSEA in the germline V gene. CDR3 sequence (DNA): TGCAGCGTCCCGACAGGGACCACTGAAGCTTTCTTT. It codes for CSVPTGTTEAFF.

The V gene is TRBV5-1, the J gene TRBJ2-3; the D gene could be TRBD1 or TRBD2 (5 bases each). The germline CDR1 and CDR2 sequences are SGHRS and YFSETQ. The CDR3 has 15 residues. V was cut by 4 bases and J by 6 bases, with 18 bases left in between. Here the CDR3 DNA reads TGCGCCAGCAGCCTGGGGGTACCTCCGGGGGATACGCAGTATTTT. Encoded protein: CASSLGVPPGDTQYF. The variable domain in full, completed from reference TRBV5-1 and TRBJ2-3, reads KAGVTQTPRYLIKTRGQQVTLSCSPISGHRSVSWYQQTPGQGLQFLFEYFSETQRNKGNFPGRFSGRQFSNSRSEMNVSTLELGDSALYLCASSLGVPPGDTQYFGPGTRLTVL.

This chain connects TRBV5-5 to TRBJ1-5, with D tentatively TRBD1 (5 bases). V gave up 4 bases and J gave up 4 bases, with 18 bases separating them. This CDR3 has 16 residues. Germline loops: CDR1 SGHKS, CDR2 YYEKEE (reference sequence). The CDR3: CASSLLGGSGNQPQHF. The CDR3 DNA follows: TGTGCCAGCAGCCTACTCGGGGGTTCCGGTAATCAGCCCCAGCATTTT. The full variable domain, with the rest looked up from reference TRBV5-5 and TRBJ1-5, is DAGVTQSPTHLIKTRGQQVTLRCSPISGHKSVSWYQQVLGQGPQFIFQYYEKEERGRGNFPDRFSARQFPNYSSELNVNALLLGDSALYLCASSLLGGSGNQPQHFGDGTRLSIL.

This clone has only one observation. This chain joins TRBV24-1 and TRBJ2-5; 8 bases match TRBD2. The CDR3 consists of 16 residues. Germline V gene data show CDR1 as KGHDR and CDR2 as SFDVKD. The ends lost 0 bases at V and 4 bases at J; junction bases unmatched: 6. The CDR3 loop is CATSDLPGGAGETQYF. CDR3 nucleotides: TGTGCCACCAGTGATTTGCCCGGGGGGGCTGGAGAGACCCAGTACTTC.

This clone was counted a single time. The CDR3, as DNA: TGTGCCAGCAGTGAAACCCCAGGGTATGGGGCCAACGTCCTGACTTTC. It encodes CASSETPGYGANVLTF. The V call is TRBV2, the J call TRBJ2-6; a weak D match, TRBD1 (5 bases). The CDR3 is 16 residues long. Germline V lookup: CDR1 SNHLY, CDR2 FYNNEI. V was pared by 2 bases and J by 3 bases, with 11 bases between.

The genes are TRBV10-3 and TRBJ1-2; perhaps TRBD1 as D (5 bases). Germline lookup yields CDR1 ENHRY and CDR2 SYGVKD. V dropped 3 bases and J dropped 3 bases, with 17 bases sitting between them. The CDR3 covers 16 residues. CDR3 nucleotide sequence: TGTGCCATCAGTGAAGAGGTAGGAGGGGATGACTATGGCTACACCTTC. This sequence encodes CAISEEVGGDDYGYTF.

The chain employs TRBV7-9 and TRBJ2-3; the D is unclear. The V and J ends lost 5 bases and 5 bases respectively, with 11 bases between them. The CDR3 contains 13 residues. Germline lookup yields CDR1 SEHNR and CDR2 FQNEAQ (reference sequence). CDR3 amino acids: CASSGQTEDTQYF. CDR3 sequence (DNA): TGTGCCAGCAGCGGGCAGACCGAAGATACGCAGTATTTT.

The V and J genes are TRBV7-6 and TRBJ1-5; TRBD1 agrees at 7 bases. The CDR3 covers 16 residues. The germline V gene has CDR1 SGHVS and CDR2 FNYEAQ. The J segment lost 7 bases and the V segment lost 3 bases, leaving 12 bases of the junction unmatched. CDR3 DNA sequence: TGTGCCAGCAGCTTGGGTCCAGGGGGAACGGAGCAGCCCCAGCATTTT. It is translated as CASSLGPGGTEQPQHF.

This rearrangement joins TRBV24-1 to TRBJ2-5, with 11 bases fitting TRBD1. The CDR3 is 15 amino acids. V shed 4 bases and J 3 bases; nucleotides not matched to a gene: 3. CDR1 and CDR2 (germline): KGHDR, SFDVKD. The CDR3 protein is CATSEAGQGEETQYF. CDR3 in DNA: TGTGCCACCAGTGAAGCGGGACAGGGGGAAGAGACCCAGTACTTC.

V gene TRBV7-6 combines with J gene TRBJ2-1; 11 bases match TRBD2. Germline V CDR1 and CDR2: SGHVS, FNYEAQ. The J segment lost 0 bases and the V segment lost 4 bases, leaving 11 bases of the junction unmatched. The CDR3 runs 19 residues. The CDR3 bases are TGTGCCAGCAGCTCACGGCCTAGCGGGGGGCTGAGCTCCTACAATGAGCAGTTCTTC. Its translation: CASSSRPSGGLSSYNEQFF.

V and J are TRBV5-1 and TRBJ1-4; 8 bases line up with TRBD1. Germline CDR1 is SGHRS and CDR2 is YFSETQ. V was pared by 2 bases and J by 6 bases, with 3 bases of the junction left unmatched. The length of the CDR3 is 14 residues. This CDR3 reads CASSLTGGDEKLFF. The CDR3 DNA follows: TGCGCCAGCAGCTTAACAGGGGGGGATGAAAAACTGTTTTTT.

J is TRBJ2-1 and V is TRBV6-1, with TRBD1 matching over 8 bases. J lost 7 bases, V lost 3 bases, and 11 bases had no gene match. Looked up from germline, CDR1 is MNHNS and CDR2 is SASEGT. The CDR3 covers 16 residues. The DNA of the CDR3 is TGTGCCAGCAGTGATCCGGCAGGGGGCTTCGGGAATGAGCAGTTCTTC. This translates into CASSDPAGGFGNEQFF.

The rearrangement uses TRBV15 and TRBJ1-2; a possible D gene is TRBD1 (5 bases). CDR3 length: 15 amino acids. V lost 3 bases and J lost 4, with 15 bases in between. Germline V CDR1 and CDR2: LNHNV, YYDKDF (reference sequence). As DNA, the CDR3 is TGTGCCACCAGCAGGATGAGGGACCAACGCTATGGCTACACCTTC. This encodes CATSRMRDQRYGYTF.

The rearrangement uses TRBV6-6 and TRBJ1-4, with TRBD1 matching 7 bases. With 3 bases clipped from V and 8 bases from J, the junction kept 6 bases outside the gene matches. Germline lookup yields CDR1 MNHNY and CDR2 SVGAGI (reference sequence). The CDR3 has 14 residues. The DNA of the CDR3 is TGTGCCAGCAGTTATAGGCAGGGGGGAGAAAAACTGTTTTTT. Its translation is CASSYRQGGEKLFF.

Within the sample, this clone is medium-sized. Here the CDR3 reads CASSQSGGANTGELFF. CDR3 nucleotide sequence: TGCGCCAGCAGTCAATCGGGCGGGGCGAACACCGGGGAGCTGTTTTTT. The rearrangement links TRBV23-1 to TRBJ2-2, with D maybe TRBD2 (6 bases). TRBV23-1 is reported as an ORF; its role is uncertain. There are 16 residues in the CDR3. Trimming removed 0 bases at V and 0 bases at J, with 8 bases between.

The CDR3 region is CASSRYGGSTDTQYF. The CDR3 DNA follows: TGTGCCAGCAGCCGCTACGGGGGTTCCACAGATACGCAGTATTTT. The J gene is TRBJ2-3, the V gene TRBV5-6; D might be TRBD2 (6 bases). CDR3 length: 15 amino acids. V lost 4 bases and J lost 2, with 14 bases in between. In germline, CDR1 is SGHDT, CDR2 YYEEEE.

The count of this clone is one. This chain links TRBV12-3 or TRBV12-4 with TRBJ1-2; D gene unclear. Between the trimmed V and J ends, which lost 1 base and 9 bases, there was a span of 12 bases. This CDR3 contains 13 residues. The CDR3 loop reads CASSLDSSRRYTF. Written as DNA, the CDR3 is TGTGCCAGCAGTTTAGACAGCTCTCGCCGCTACACCTTC.